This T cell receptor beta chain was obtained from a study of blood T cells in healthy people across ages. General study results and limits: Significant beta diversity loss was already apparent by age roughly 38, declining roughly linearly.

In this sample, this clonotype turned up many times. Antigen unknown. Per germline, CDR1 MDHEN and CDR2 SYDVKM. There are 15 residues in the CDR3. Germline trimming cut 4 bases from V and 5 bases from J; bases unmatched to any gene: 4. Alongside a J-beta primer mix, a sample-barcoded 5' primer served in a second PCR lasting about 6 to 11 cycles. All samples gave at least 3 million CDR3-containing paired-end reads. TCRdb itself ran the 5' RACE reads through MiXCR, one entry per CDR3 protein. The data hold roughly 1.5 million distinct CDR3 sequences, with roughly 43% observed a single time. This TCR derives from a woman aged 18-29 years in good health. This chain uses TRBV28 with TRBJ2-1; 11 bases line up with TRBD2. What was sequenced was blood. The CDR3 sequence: CASSSLAGGNNEQFF. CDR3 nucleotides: TGTGCCAGCAGTTCTTTAGCGGGAGGGAACAATGAGCAGTTCTTC. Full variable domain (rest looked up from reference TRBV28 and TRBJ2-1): DVKVTQSSRYLVKRTGEKVFLECVQDMDHENMFWYRQDPGLGLRLIYFSYDVKMKEKGDIPEGYSVSREKKERFSLILESASTNQTSMYLCASSSLAGGNNEQFFGPGTRLTVL.